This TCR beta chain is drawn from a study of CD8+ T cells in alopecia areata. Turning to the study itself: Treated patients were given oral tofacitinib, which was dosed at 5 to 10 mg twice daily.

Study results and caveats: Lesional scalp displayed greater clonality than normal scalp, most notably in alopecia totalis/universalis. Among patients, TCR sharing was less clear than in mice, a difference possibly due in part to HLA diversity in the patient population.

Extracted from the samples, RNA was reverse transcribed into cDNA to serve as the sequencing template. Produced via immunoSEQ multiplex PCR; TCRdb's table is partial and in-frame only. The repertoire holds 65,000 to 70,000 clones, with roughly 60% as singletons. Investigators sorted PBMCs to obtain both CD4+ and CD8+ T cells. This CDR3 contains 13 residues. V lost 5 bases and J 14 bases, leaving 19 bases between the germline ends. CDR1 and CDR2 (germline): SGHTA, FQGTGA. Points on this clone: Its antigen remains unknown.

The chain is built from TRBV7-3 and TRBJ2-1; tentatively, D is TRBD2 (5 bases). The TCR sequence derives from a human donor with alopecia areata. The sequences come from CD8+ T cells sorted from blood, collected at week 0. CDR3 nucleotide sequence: TGTGCCAGCAGCCTTCAGGATCCAGCGGAGAAGTTCTTC. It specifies CASSLQDPAEKFF.